Following are 28 T cell receptor beta chains from one sample sequenced in a study of blood T cells in healthy people across ages. A second PCR of 7 to 11 cycles used a sample-barcoded 5' primer and a J-beta primer mix. TCRdb re-called the 5' RACE reads through MiXCR, storing one row per CDR3 protein. The table lists nearly 800,000 distinct CDR3 sequences, 56% of them singletons, with roughly 25% in the top ten. Sequencing was done on a sample of blood. Receptors were obtained from a man in his forties in good health.

J is TRBJ2-1 and V is TRBV28, with 8 bases identical to TRBD2. This CDR3 contains 14 residues. With 10 bases clipped from V and 6 bases from J, the junction kept 11 bases outside the gene matches. Germline CDR1 and CDR2: MDHEN and SYDVKM. CDR3 bases: TGTGCCACCTCAACTAGCGGAACCATCAATGAGCAGTTCTTC. It encodes CATSTSGTINEQFF.

This clonotype was detected only once. V gene TRBV4-2 combines with J gene TRBJ2-7; 8 bases agree with TRBD2. Trimming cost V 1 base and J 7 bases; bases outside gene matches: 9. Germline CDR1 is LGHNA and CDR2 is YNFKEQ. The CDR3 contains 15 residues. Here the CDR3 reads CASSQAFERGNEQYF. CDR3 DNA: TGTGCCAGCAGCCAAGCTTTCGAGCGGGGGAATGAGCAGTACTTC.

In its sample, this clonotype was seen a few times. The gene calls are TRBV6-2 or TRBV6-3 and TRBJ2-1; 9 bases align to TRBD2. Per the germline V gene, CDR1 is MNHEY and CDR2 is SVGEGT. Trimming cost V 8 bases and J 4 bases; bases outside gene matches: 15. This CDR3 region has 17 residues. In DNA, the CDR3 is TGTGCCAGCCAGGGTCTAGCGGGACCACTTACTTACAATGAGCAGTTCTTC. Its protein product is CASQGLAGPLTYNEQFF.

The chain links TRBV20-1 to TRBJ2-6, with a tentative D call TRBD1 (6 bases). The V end was cut by 3 bases, the J end by 0 bases, with 12 bases between. The CDR3 runs 16 residues. Germline assignment: CDR1 DFQATT and CDR2 SNEGSKA (reference sequence). This CDR3 is CSASFGGISGANVLTF. CDR3 nucleotide sequence: TGCAGTGCTAGCTTTGGGGGCATCTCTGGGGCCAACGTCCTGACTTTC.

The chain carries TRBV2 and TRBJ2-7; no firm D call. This CDR3 is built from 14 residues. V gave up 4 bases and J gave up 0 bases, with 10 bases separating them. CDR1 and CDR2 (germline): SNHLY, FYNNEI. Here the CDR3 DNA reads TGTGCCAGCAGTGTCGTAGTTGGCTCCTACGAGCAGTACTTC. This encodes CASSVVVGSYEQYF.

The CDR3 protein is CSARVHREPNDYTF. The CDR3 coding sequence is TGCAGTGCTAGAGTCCACAGGGAACCGAATGACTACACCTTC. The chain uses TRBV20-1 and TRBJ1-2, with D possibly TRBD1 on 6 matching bases. CDR3 length: 14 amino acids. Per germline, CDR1 DFQATT and CDR2 SNEGSKA (reference sequence). Trimming removed 1 base at V and 10 bases at J, with 19 bases between.

This clonotype has more than one count but fewer than ten. This chain connects TRBV20-1 to TRBJ2-5; possibly TRBD2 for D (5 bases). This CDR3 has 12 amino acids. CDR1 is DFQATT, CDR2 SNEGSKA, per germline (reference sequence). V gave up 6 bases and J gave up 5 bases, with 13 bases separating them. The DNA of the CDR3 is TGCAGTGCCGCCGGACGGAGGGAGACCCAGTACTTC. The encoded protein is CSAAGRRETQYF.

The V call is TRBV27, the J call TRBJ2-7, with TRBD1 matching over 9 bases. The J call may be faulty, since TRBJ2-4 better matches the DNA end. Germline CDR1 MNHEY, CDR2 SMNVEV (reference sequence). This CDR3 is 14 amino acids long. The CDR3 DNA reads as TGTGCCAGCGGAATCGGTGACAGGGGGAACATTCAGTACTTC. Protein sequence: CASGIGDRGNIQYF.

This chain joins TRBV15 and TRBJ1-2; 7 nucleotides align to TRBD1. CDR3 size: 14 residues. The V gene's germline CDR1 is LNHNV and CDR2 YYDKDF (reference sequence). V lost 4 bases and J lost 6; bases outside the gene matches: 8. Here the CDR3 DNA reads TGTGCCACCAGCATACAGGGGTCCAGGGATGGCTACACCTTC. Translated, it gives CATSIQGSRDGYTF.

This clonotype was detected only once. The chain employs TRBV4-3 and TRBJ2-2; D possibly corresponds to TRBD1 (5 bases). CDR1 is LGHNA, CDR2 YSLEER, per germline. This CDR3 comprises 15 residues. V gave up 2 bases and J gave up 4 bases, with 11 bases separating them. The CDR3 sequence: CASSQQGRTTGELFF. CDR3 in DNA: TGCGCCAGCAGCCAACAGGGTCGTACCACCGGGGAGCTGTTTTTT.

This chain uses TRBV20-1 with TRBJ1-5; the D is unclear. V lost 0 bases and J lost 4, with 10 bases in between. Germline loops: CDR1 DFQATT, CDR2 SNEGSKA (reference sequence). The CDR3 spans 14 residues. Written as DNA, the CDR3 is TGCAGTGCTAGAGAGAACTTAGGGAATCAGCCCCAGCATTTT. It yields the protein CSARENLGNQPQHF.

This clonotype showed up just once. The V and J genes are TRBV12-3 or TRBV12-4 and TRBJ2-1; 9 bases are shared with TRBD2. This CDR3 region has 15 residues. Unmatched junction bases numbered 12, after V lost 7 bases and J lost 8 bases. The CDR3 DNA is TGTGCCAGCACCTGGAGCGGGAGGACTCTACATGAGCAGTTCTTC. This encodes CASTWSGRTLHEQFF.

The rearrangement uses TRBV29-1 and TRBJ2-1; D is undetermined. This CDR3 has 11 residues. The germline V gene has CDR1 SQVTM and CDR2 ANQGSEA. The V end was cut by 5 bases, the J end by 9 bases, with 11 bases between. As DNA, the CDR3 is TGCAGCGTTAAAGGGTTGGGTGAGCAGTTCTTC. It encodes CSVKGLGEQFF.

The chain links TRBV16 to TRBJ2-5; D uncertain. This CDR3 comprises 11 residues. V lost 5 bases, J lost 11 bases, and 12 bases lay in between. Looked up from germline, CDR1 is KGHSY and CDR2 is FQNENV. The CDR3 nucleotides are TGTGCCAGCAGCTATAACAATGAGCAGTACTTC. Its translation: CASSYNNEQYF.

The chain combines TRBV7-2 with TRBJ1-2; 11 bases are a match to TRBD1. There are 17 residues in the CDR3. Germline V CDR1 and CDR2: SGHTA, FQGNSA. With 0 bases clipped from V and 0 bases from J, the junction kept 3 bases outside the gene matches. CDR3: CASSLAGTGGANYGYTF. The CDR3 DNA is TGTGCCAGCAGCTTAGCCGGGACAGGGGGTGCTAACTATGGCTACACCTTC.

The rearrangement links TRBV6-6 to TRBJ2-7, with D unclear. CDR1 is MNHNY, CDR2 SVGAGI, per germline (reference sequence). With 2 bases removed from V and 3 bases from J, the gap between germline ends came to 14 bases. The CDR3 length is 15 residues. The CDR3 DNA reads TGTGCCAGCAGTTACCCGGCAACAGCCGACTACGAGCAGTACTTC. Residues: CASSYPATADYEQYF.

Remarks on this clonotype: This CDR3 fails to terminate in the conserved phenylalanine or tryptophan, so it likely reflects a read error. The rearrangement links TRBV10-3 to TRBJ2-7; 9 bases are shared with TRBD2. Germline V gives CDR1 ENHRY, CDR2 SYGVKD. V shed 7 bases and J 6 bases; nucleotides not matched to a gene: 10. The length of the CDR3 is 14 residues. CDR3: CAITASGLAFEQYL. In DNA form, the CDR3 reads TGTGCCATCACCGCCTCGGGACTAGCCTTCGAGCAGTACCTC.

The V gene is TRBV27, the J gene TRBJ1-5; D possibly corresponds to TRBD1 (5 bases). Germline CDR1 reads MNHEY; CDR2 reads SMNVEV (reference sequence). V gave up 4 bases and J gave up 3 bases, with 16 bases separating them. The CDR3 contains 16 residues. The CDR3 DNA reads TGTGCCAGCAGTTCACAGAAACAGGTGTACAATCAGCCCCAGCATTTT. The encoded protein is CASSSQKQVYNQPQHF.

The chain joins TRBV13 to TRBJ2-3; 7 bases are shared with TRBD2. The CDR3 runs 15 residues. After removal of 8 bases from V and 2 bases from J, the junction contained 10 bases not matched to a gene. CDR1 and CDR2 (germline): PRHDT, FYEKMQ (reference sequence). CDR3 DNA: TGTGCCAGCGTCTTCGGCGGGGGAAACACAGATACGCAGTATTTT. Its protein product is CASVFGGGNTDTQYF.

This clonotype was counted many times. The rearrangement joins TRBV28 to TRBJ2-7; TRBD1 agrees at 7 bases. Per the germline V gene, CDR1 is MDHEN and CDR2 is SYDVKM. The length of the CDR3 is 15 residues. The trim removed 4 bases at V and 3 bases at J, leaving 9 bases unmatched. CDR3 loop: CASSSLGTEDYEQYF. CDR3 DNA: TGTGCCAGCAGTTCGTTGGGGACAGAAGACTACGAGCAGTACTTC.

This chain joins TRBV20-1 and TRBJ1-5; TRBD1 might be the D (5 bases). There are 13 residues in the CDR3. Germline CDR1 DFQATT, CDR2 SNEGSKA (reference sequence). Trimming shortened V by 6 bases and J by 11 bases, and 20 bases separated the two germline ends. The CDR3 is CSADSERGRSQHF. DNA of the CDR3: TGCAGTGCAGACAGTGAACGAGGGCGATCCCAGCATTTT.

The J gene is TRBJ2-3, the V gene TRBV14; the match to TRBD2 covers 11 bases. The CDR3 is made up of 18 amino acids. The J segment lost 3 bases and the V segment lost 1 base, leaving 9 bases of the junction unmatched. Germline V gene data show CDR1 as SGHDN and CDR2 as FVKESK. Here the CDR3 DNA reads TGTGCCAGCAGCCAAGTTCTAGCGGGAGGTATAAGGACAGATACGCAGTATTTT. Encoded protein: CASSQVLAGGIRTDTQYF.

The genes are TRBV6-5 and TRBJ2-7, with 7 bases identical to TRBD1. Germline V gives CDR1 MNHEY, CDR2 SVGAGI. The CDR3 is 15 residues long. After removal of 6 bases from V and 2 bases from J, the junction contained 10 bases not matched to a gene. The CDR3 nucleotides read TGTGCCAGCAGACTTATGGGACAGAATGCCTACGAGCAGTACTTC. This gives the protein CASRLMGQNAYEQYF.

The V gene is TRBV9, the J gene TRBJ1-3; D call uncertain. Between the trimmed V and J ends, which lost 2 bases and 1 base, there was a span of 10 bases. CDR1 is SGDLS and CDR2 is YYNGEE in the germline V gene. There are 15 residues in the CDR3. The CDR3, as DNA: TGTGCCAGCAGCGTCTCAGTGAGTTCTGGAAACACCATATATTTT. This codes for CASSVSVSSGNTIYF.

This clonotype was seen more than once but under ten times. V is TRBV28 and J is TRBJ2-3; 7 nucleotides agree with TRBD1. Trimming at V came to 1 base and at J to 6 bases, leaving 7 bases not matched to a gene. CDR3 length: 15 residues. Germline V gene sequence: CDR1 MDHEN, CDR2 SYDVKM. The CDR3 loop reads CASSLSGQFTDTQYF. DNA of the CDR3: TGTGCCAGCAGTTTATCGGGACAGTTCACCGATACGCAGTATTTT.

The chain carries TRBV7-8 and TRBJ1-1; D is possibly TRBD1 (6 bases). CDR3 size: 15 residues. Germline-derived CDR1 and CDR2 are SGHVS and FQNEAQ. The germline V and J ends were trimmed by 11 bases and 0 bases, with 19 bases remaining between them. The chain's CDR3 is CAGLGSGVMNTEAFF. As DNA, the CDR3 is TGTGCCGGCCTAGGGTCAGGGGTGATGAACACTGAAGCTTTCTTT.

This clonotype appeared once. The rearrangement links TRBV7-2 to TRBJ2-5; 8 nucleotides agree with TRBD1. TRBJ2-7 matches the DNA end more closely, so the J call is doubtful. There are 15 residues in the CDR3. Per germline, CDR1 SGHTA and CDR2 FQGNSA. For the CDR3, the DNA is TGTGCCAGCAGCCGCCGGGACAGGCGCTTCTACGAGCAGTACTTC. As protein: CASSRRDRRFYEQYF.

In its sample, this clonotype was seen a few times. The chain links TRBV5-1 to TRBJ2-4; D is perhaps TRBD1 or TRBD2 (5 bases each). V shed 3 bases and J shed 6 bases, with 16 bases lying between them. The CDR3 totals 15 residues. Germline loops: CDR1 SGHRS, CDR2 YFSETQ. The CDR3 bases are TGCGCCAGCAGCTCAGTGGGCCAGGGACGAAACATTCAGTACTTC. Its translation: CASSSVGQGRNIQYF.